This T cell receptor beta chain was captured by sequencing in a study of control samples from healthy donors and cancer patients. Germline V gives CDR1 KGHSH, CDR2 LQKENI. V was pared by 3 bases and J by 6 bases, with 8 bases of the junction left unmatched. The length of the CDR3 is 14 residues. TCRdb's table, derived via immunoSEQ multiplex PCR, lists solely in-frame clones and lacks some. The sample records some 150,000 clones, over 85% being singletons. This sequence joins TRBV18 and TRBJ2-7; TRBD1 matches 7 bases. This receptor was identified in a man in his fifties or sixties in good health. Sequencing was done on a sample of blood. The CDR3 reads CASSPGTAAPEQYF. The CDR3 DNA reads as TGTGCCAGCTCACCTGGGACAGCAGCTCCCGAGCAGTACTTC.